Listed below are T cell receptor beta chains from one sample, sequenced in a study of T-cell memory formation after mild COVID-19. MiXCR, run by TCRdb on the 5' RACE reads, gives a single entry per CDR3 protein. The sample comprises approximately 410,000 distinct CDR3 sequences, more than 20% of which are singletons, and less than 15% rests with the top ten. Sequencing was carried out using PBMCs or a T cell subset sorted from them (not recorded which). These receptors were taken from an adult woman who had mild COVID-19 (a few samples of this study predate the infection). Cell type and time point are not known. Each CDR3 is given with its conserved first and last residue. D genes are given only for firm matches. The listing skips clone size in some rows; elsewhere it reads once, few, many or a size class.

>TRBJ2-7|TRBV5-6|13|few|.
TGTGCCAGCAGCTTGGTCTCGGCGGGGGAGCAGTACTTC
CASSLVSAGEQYF
>TRBJ1-2|TRBV7-9|12|few|.
TGTGCCAGCAGCTTAGGCAGGGAAGGCTACACCTTC
CASSLGREGYTF
>TRBJ2-3|TRBV7-9|12|.|.
TGTGCCAGCAGCCCGGGTCCAGATACGCAGTATTTT
CASSPGPDTQYF
>TRBJ2-3|TRBV5-6|13|few|.
TGTGCCAGCAGCTTGTTCCAGACAGATACGCAGTATTTT
CASSLFQTDTQYF
>TRBJ2-3|TRBV4-1|15|.|.
TGCGCCAGCAGCCAAGAGTTCCGGGGCACAGATACGCAGTATTTT
CASSQEFRGTDTQYF
>TRBJ2-6|TRBV4-2|18|few|.
TGTGCCAGCAGCCAAGTTGCAGGGGCGACCTCTGGGGCCAACGTCCTGACTTTC
CASSQVAGATSGANVLTF
>TRBJ2-1|TRBV6-5|17|few|.
TGTGCCAGCAGTTACTGGCAGGGGGGTAGGCGGGTCAATGAGCAGTTCTTC
CASSYWQGGRRVNEQFF
>TRBJ2-1|TRBV4-2|16|.|TRBD2
TGTGCCAGCAGCCAAGAGGGGGCTAGCGGGAGCAATGAGCAGTTCTTC
CASSQEGASGSNEQFF
>TRBJ2-7|TRBV18|15|.|TRBD2
TGTGCCAGCTCACCAAGCAGCGGGAGGCTGAACGAGCAGTACTTC
CASSPSSGRLNEQYF
>TRBJ1-2|TRBV4-3|18|.|TRBD1
TGCGCCAGCAGCCAAGCTCCCAACTACGGGGACAGGAGCTATGGCTACACCTTC
CASSQAPNYGDRSYGYTF
>TRBJ1-3|TRBV12-3/TRBV12-4|14|.|.
TGTGCCAGCAGCCGACCGTCTCATGGAAACACCATATATTTT
CASSRPSHGNTIYF
>TRBJ2-5|TRBV7-9|13|.|TRBD1
TGTGCCAGCAGCAGACAGGGAATAGAGACCCAGTACTTC
CASSRQGIETQYF
>TRBJ2-2|TRBV4-2|16|few|TRBD2
TGTGCCAGCAGCCGCGACCTAGCGGGGGGCCGGGGGGAGCTGTTTTTT
CASSRDLAGGRGELFF
>TRBJ2-3|TRBV6-2/TRBV6-3|15|few|.
TGTGCCAGCAGTCTCAGCGGAGTCGGCGCAGATACGCAGTATTTT
CASSLSGVGADTQYF
>TRBJ2-5|TRBV20-1|14|many|TRBD1
TGCAGTGCTCCTAGACAGGGGGAAAGGGAGACCCAGTACTTC
CSAPRQGERETQYF
>TRBJ2-1|TRBV18|11|once|.
TGTGCCAGCTCAGGGGACTTAATGCAGTTCTTC
CASSGDLMQFF
>TRBJ2-1|TRBV29-1|16|few|TRBD1
TGCAGCGTTGAAGAATGGAGGACAGGGTACTACAATGAGCAGTTCTTC
CSVEEWRTGYYNEQFF
>TRBJ2-1|TRBV7-9|13|few|.
TGTGCCAGCAGCCCTTACTGGCTCAATGAGCAGTTCTTC
CASSPYWLNEQFF
>TRBJ2-5|TRBV7-3|13|many|.
TGTGCCAGCAGCCGGGACCGCGCGGAGACCCAGTACTTC
CASSRDRAETQYF
>TRBJ2-7|TRBV6-2/TRBV6-3|14|.|TRBD1
TGTGCCAGCAGTTACGCGGACAGGGCCTACGAGCAGTACTTC
CASSYADRAYEQYF
>TRBJ2-1|TRBV4-3|14|.|.
TGCGCCAGCACACCCAGCGGGTCGGTCAATGAGCAGTTCTTC
CASTPSGSVNEQFF
>TRBJ2-1|TRBV7-6|16|few|TRBD2
TGTGCCAGCAGCTCGACTAGCGGGAGGAGGTACAATGAGCAGTTCTTC
CASSSTSGRRYNEQFF
>TRBJ2-5|TRBV18|13|few|TRBD2
TGTGCCAGCTCACCACAGCGGGGAGAGACCCAGTACTTC
CASSPQRGETQYF
>TRBJ2-3|TRBV5-1|16|few|.
TGCGCCAGCAGCTTGGTGGGGGATGCAAGGACAGATACGCAGTATTTT
CASSLVGDARTDTQYF
>TRBJ2-3|TRBV5-1|15|few|.
TGCGCCAGCAGCTTGACAGGGTTGACCACAGATACGCAGTATTTT
CASSLTGLTTDTQYF
>TRBJ2-5|TRBV7-6|13|few|.
TGTGCCAGCAGCTTAAGACAGTGGGAGACCCAGTACTTC
CASSLRQWETQYF
>TRBJ1-2|TRBV7-3|15|few|.
TGTGCCAGCAGCGGGAGGACATGGTCAGGTGGTGGCTACACCTTC
CASSGRTWSGGGYTF
>TRBJ2-1|TRBV11-2|15|few|TRBD2
TGTGCCAGCAGCTTGGGACTAGCGGTGGGGAATGAGCAGTTCTTC
CASSLGLAVGNEQFF
>TRBJ1-3|TRBV15|15|.|TRBD1
TGTGCCACCAGCAGAGGGAAGGGACAGGGAAACACCATATATTTT
CATSRGKGQGNTIYF
>TRBJ2-2|TRBV9|16|.|.
TGTGCCAGCAGCGCGAGCTCTGGGTTCCGTCTGGGGGAGCTGTTTTTT
CASSASSGFRLGELFF
>TRBJ1-2|TRBV10-3|11|.|.
TGTGCCATCAGCCGGACGGACGGCTACACCTTC
CAISRTDGYTF
>TRBJ2-3|TRBV6-5|16|few|TRBD2
TGTGCCAGCAGCCGCTCATCTAGCGGGGTCACAGATACGCAGTATTTT
CASSRSSSGVTDTQYF
>TRBJ2-3|TRBV5-1|15|.|TRBD2
TGCGCCAGCAGAGGGGGACTAGCCGAGGCAGATACGCAGTATTTT
CASRGGLAEADTQYF
>TRBJ2-7|TRBV5-1|14|few|.
TGCGCCAGCAGCTTCAACGGGGTCTCCTACGAGCAGTACTTC
CASSFNGVSYEQYF
>TRBJ2-7|TRBV28|16|few|TRBD1
TGTGCCAGCAGTTTATGGTCGCAGGGGGCGGTCTACGAGCAGTACTTC
CASSLWSQGAVYEQYF
>TRBJ2-3|TRBV6-2/TRBV6-3|14|.|.
TGTGCCAGCACCATAGGTGGGGACGTTGATACGCAGTATTTT
CASTIGGDVDTQYF
>TRBJ2-5|TRBV7-8|13|few|.
TGTGCCAGCGGTGGGACCCAAAGGGAGACCCAGTACTTC
CASGGTQRETQYF
>TRBJ2-5|TRBV11-2|13|.|.
TGTGCCAGCAGCGACAGTCCCCAAGAGACCCAGTACTTC
CASSDSPQETQYF
>TRBJ2-5|TRBV9|13|.|TRBD2
TGTGCCAGCAGCGTAGGTCAGCGGGGGACCCAGTACTTC
CASSVGQRGTQYF
>TRBJ1-2|TRBV13|9|.|.
TGTGCCAGCCCCGCCGGCTACACCTTC
CASPAGYTF
>TRBJ2-1|TRBV6-2/TRBV6-3|16|.|TRBD1
TGTGCCAGCAGAACCTACGGACAGGGCTTCTACAATGAGCAGTTCTTC
CASRTYGQGFYNEQFF
>TRBJ2-1|TRBV29-1|14|.|TRBD2
TGCAGCGTCACCGGACTAGCGGGGGGCAATGAGCAGTTCTTC
CSVTGLAGGNEQFF
>TRBJ2-6|TRBV29-1|15|few|.
TGCTCCTGGACAGCGGCGAGCTCTGGGGCCAACGTCCTGACTTTC
CSWTAASSGANVLTF
>TRBJ2-7|TRBV29-1|13|.|TRBD2
TGCAGCGTTCAAGCGGGAGGGACCTACGAGCAGTACTTC
CSVQAGGTYEQYF
>TRBJ2-1|TRBV6-2/TRBV6-3|14|few|TRBD2
TGTGCCACCGGCGGGACTAGCGGGTACAATGAGCAGTTCTTC
CATGGTSGYNEQFF
>TRBJ2-7|TRBV9|15|few|.
TGTGCCAGCAGCGTAGGCGCAGGGTGGACCTACGAGCAGTACTTC
CASSVGAGWTYEQYF
>TRBJ1-2|TRBV12-3/TRBV12-4|13|few|.
TGTGCCAGCAGTTTCAATCCTAACTATGGCTACACCTTC
CASSFNPNYGYTF
>TRBJ2-7|TRBV4-1|15|few|.
TGCGCCAGCAGCCATCTTTCTAAGGCGGAAGACGAGCAGTACTTC
CASSHLSKAEDEQYF
>TRBJ2-5|TRBV20-1|11|few|.
TGCAGTGCTAGAGGGAGAGAGACCCAGTACTTC
CSARGRETQYF
>TRBJ2-7|TRBV12-3/TRBV12-4|15|.|TRBD1
TGTGCCAGCAGTTTGTATCGGGACAGGGCCTACGAGCAGTACTTC
CASSLYRDRAYEQYF
>TRBJ1-1|TRBV29-1|15|.|.
TGCAGGGGGTCAACAGGGCCGGGTTCGAACACTGAAGCTTTCTTT
CRGSTGPGSNTEAFF
>TRBJ2-3|TRBV12-3/TRBV12-4|12|.|.
TGTGCCAGCGCGTGGACTACAGATACGCAGTATTTT
CASAWTTDTQYF
>TRBJ1-1|TRBV5-1|15|.|.
TGCGCCAGCAGCTTGGAACAGGGTGGGGCCACTGAAGCTTTCTTT
CASSLEQGGATEAFF
>TRBJ2-3|TRBV5-1|14|.|TRBD1
TGCGCCAGCAGCTTCGGACAGGGTTCAGATACGCAGTATTTT
CASSFGQGSDTQYF